A single sample gave rise to the 18 T cell receptor beta chains below, sequenced in a study of cytomegalovirus exposure and HLA in healthy donors. Primers for the PCR totalled 60 Vbeta and 13 Jbeta. Method: immunoSEQ multiplex PCR; TCRdb's copy keeps in-frame clones and lacks some. This repertoire shows roughly 97,000 clones, less than 85% found once; its top ten account for about 5.4%. Sequenced input: PBMCs. The receptors were gathered from a woman in her late teens or twenties in good health and CMV-seropositive.

The chain employs TRBV6-5 and TRBJ2-2; D is perhaps TRBD1 (6 bases). The CDR3 covers 13 residues. The V end lost 7 bases, the J end lost 6 bases, and 12 bases lay between the germline ends. CDR1 MNHEY and CDR2 SVGAGI come from the germline V gene. The DNA of the CDR3 is TGTGCCAGCACCGCCTGGGGGCCCGGGGAGCTGTTTTTT. Its translation is CASTAWGPGELFF.

The rearrangement joins TRBV6-6 to TRBJ2-3; TRBD2 matches at 9 bases. The J segment lost 4 bases and the V segment lost 7 bases, leaving 6 bases of the junction unmatched. Germline CDR1 reads MNHNY; CDR2 reads SVGAGI (reference sequence). The CDR3 spans 14 residues. Here the CDR3 DNA reads TGTGCCAGCATCTGGCGGGAGGGGGCAGATACGCAGTATTTT. It is translated as CASIWREGADTQYF.

V gene TRBV5-6 combines with J gene TRBJ2-7, with TRBD2 matching over 11 bases. The ends lost 2 bases at V and 3 bases at J; junction bases unmatched: 7. CDR1 and CDR2 (germline): SGHDT, YYEEEE. The CDR3 extends over 16 amino acids. This CDR3 reads CASSFFLAGGFYEQYF. The CDR3 DNA sequence: TGTGCCAGCAGCTTTTTTCTAGCGGGAGGTTTCTACGAGCAGTACTTC.

This sequence joins TRBV5-6 and TRBJ1-1; no firm D call. Germline V gene lookup returns CDR1 SGHDT and CDR2 YYEEEE. Trimming cost V 0 bases and J 0 bases, with 6 bases left between them. CDR3 length equals 14 residues. The CDR3 DNA is TGTGCCAGCAGCTTGGGGCATATGAACACTGAAGCTTTCTTT. Its protein is CASSLGHMNTEAFF.

V usage is TRBV5-1 and J usage is TRBJ1-2, with TRBD1 matching 7 bases. The CDR3 runs to 13 residues. From germline, CDR1 is SGHRS and CDR2 YFSETQ. V trimming: 4 bases; J trimming: 4 bases; junction bases outside the gene matches: 4. CDR3 protein: CASSQTGLYGYTF. CDR3 nucleotide sequence: TGCGCCAGCAGCCAGACAGGGCTCTATGGCTACACCTTC.

This clone has only a few counts. This chain uses TRBV5-1 with TRBJ2-1; D is unclear. Germline V lookup: CDR1 SGHRS, CDR2 YFSETQ. The CDR3 has 14 amino acids. Trimming cost V 1 base and J 7 bases, with 12 bases left between them. The CDR3 spells CASSLTSPENEQFF. CDR3 sequence (DNA): TGCGCCAGCAGCTTGACGAGCCCTGAGAATGAGCAGTTCTTC.

The rearrangement links TRBV6-1 to TRBJ2-5; TRBD2 matches 8 bases. J lost 4 bases, V lost 10 bases, and 8 bases had no gene match. The CDR3 is 13 residues long. Germline CDR1 is MNHNS and CDR2 is SASEGT. In DNA form, the CDR3 reads TGTGCCACCGGAGGGGCGGGAGGAGAGACCCAGTACTTC. It encodes CATGGAGGETQYF.

The rearrangement joins TRBV28 to TRBJ1-1; D is unresolved. Germline V gives CDR1 MDHEN, CDR2 SYDVKM. Trimming took 8 bases from V and 1 from J, leaving 11 bases between them. This CDR3 is built from 13 residues. The CDR3 here is CASPAPGNTEAFF. The CDR3 bases are TGTGCCAGCCCCGCTCCAGGGAACACTGAAGCTTTCTTT.

The CDR3 sequence: CASSPGQGSEKLFF. The CDR3 nucleotides read TGTGCCAGCTCACCGGGACAGGGGAGTGAAAAACTGTTTTTT. The chain joins TRBV18 to TRBJ1-4, with 10 bases matching TRBD1. J was trimmed by 7 bases and V by 3 bases; bases with no gene match: 2. CDR1 is KGHSH and CDR2 is LQKENI in the germline V gene. The CDR3 is made up of 14 amino acids.

This clone was seen just once. The chain links TRBV12-5 to TRBJ2-7, with 8 positions matching TRBD2. V shed 5 bases and J 3 bases; nucleotides not matched to a gene: 21. The germline gives CDR1 LGHNT, CDR2 FRNRAP. The CDR3 contains 19 residues. The CDR3 region is CASGLRAGVVDPPNYEQYF. The CDR3 DNA is TGTGCTAGTGGTCTCCGAGCGGGAGTGGTTGATCCTCCTAACTACGAGCAGTACTTC.

The rearrangement links TRBV5-6 to TRBJ1-2, with 7 bases identical to TRBD1. The CDR3 extends over 15 amino acids. V lost 2 bases to trimming and J lost 4 bases; unmatched junction nucleotides: 8. Germline loops: CDR1 SGHDT, CDR2 YYEEEE. CDR3 DNA: TGTGCCAGCAGCTTAAGGGGACAGATCTTCTATGGCTACACCTTC. Translated, it gives CASSLRGQIFYGYTF.

The chain couples TRBV6-1 to TRBJ1-6; D may be TRBD1 (5 bases). Germline CDR1 MNHNS, CDR2 SASEGT. This CDR3 contains 20 residues. With 2 bases removed from V and 4 bases from J, the gap between germline ends came to 24 bases. The CDR3 spells CASSESPGLSRTGYNSPLHF. In DNA, the CDR3 is TGTGCCAGCAGTGAAAGTCCGGGACTCTCCCGTACCGGTTATAATTCACCCCTCCACTTT.

The table lists this clone with a count of one. The chain is built from TRBV14 and TRBJ1-2; 7 positions match TRBD1. The V and J ends lost 1 base and 5 bases, in that order; junction bases with no gene match: 7. Looked up from germline, CDR1 is SGHDN and CDR2 is FVKESK. This CDR3 is 15 amino acids long. The CDR3 here is CASSQGRGIPYGYTF. CDR3 DNA: TGTGCCAGCAGCCAAGGCAGGGGGATCCCTTATGGCTACACCTTC.

This chain links TRBV7-2 with TRBJ2-2; maybe TRBD1 (5 bases). The V gene lost 0 bases and the J gene lost 6 bases, with 8 bases spanning the gap. CDR3 length equals 14 residues. CDR1 is SGHTA, CDR2 FQGNSA, per germline. The CDR3 loop is CASSLAQGAGELFF. CDR3 coding DNA: TGTGCCAGCAGCTTAGCTCAGGGTGCCGGGGAGCTGTTTTTT.

The genes are TRBV11-2 and TRBJ2-1; 10 bases line up with TRBD2. The J segment lost 6 bases and the V segment lost 5 bases, leaving 10 bases of the junction unmatched. The CDR3 runs to 16 residues. CDR1 SGHAT and CDR2 FQNNGV come from the germline V gene. For the CDR3, the DNA is TGTGCCAGCAGCACTCAGCTAGCGGGGGCGGGCAATGAGCAGTTCTTC. It encodes CASSTQLAGAGNEQFF.

V and J are TRBV10-3 and TRBJ2-1, with 10 bases that match TRBD2. With V trimmed by 4 bases and J by 9 bases, 9 bases remained unmatched. CDR1 and CDR2 from the germline V gene are ENHRY and SYGVKD. This CDR3 is built from 15 residues. The CDR3 sequence is CAISGSSGSVGEQFF. For the CDR3, the DNA is TGTGCCATCAGTGGGTCTAGCGGGAGTGTGGGTGAGCAGTTCTTC.

The rearrangement uses TRBV11-2 and TRBJ1-3; D remains ambiguous. Trimming pared 3 bases from V and 8 bases from J, leaving 14 bases between. CDR3 length: 14 residues. Germline V gene sequence: CDR1 SGHAT, CDR2 FQNNGV. The CDR3 loop reads CASSFGGLRDTIYF. CDR3 bases: TGTGCCAGCAGCTTTGGAGGGCTTAGGGACACCATATATTTT.

This clone has just one count. This sequence joins TRBV11-1 and TRBJ2-1; 9 nucleotides agree with TRBD1. CDR1 is SGHAT, CDR2 FQDESV, per germline (reference sequence). Trimming at V came to 1 base and at J to 4 bases, leaving 2 bases not matched to a gene. This CDR3 has 15 residues. CDR3 sequence: CASSLGTGVYNEQFF. Written as DNA, the CDR3 is TGTGCCAGCAGCTTAGGGACAGGGGTATACAATGAGCAGTTCTTC.